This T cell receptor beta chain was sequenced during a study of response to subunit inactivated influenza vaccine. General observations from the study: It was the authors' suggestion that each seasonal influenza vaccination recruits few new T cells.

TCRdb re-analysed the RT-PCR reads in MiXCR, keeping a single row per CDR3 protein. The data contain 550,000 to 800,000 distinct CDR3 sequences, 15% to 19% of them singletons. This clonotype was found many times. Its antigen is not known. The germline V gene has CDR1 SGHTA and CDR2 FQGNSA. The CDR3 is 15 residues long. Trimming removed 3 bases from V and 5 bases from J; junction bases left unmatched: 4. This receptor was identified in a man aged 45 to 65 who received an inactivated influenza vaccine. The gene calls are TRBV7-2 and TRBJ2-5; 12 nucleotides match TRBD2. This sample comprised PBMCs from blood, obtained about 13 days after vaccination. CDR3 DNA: TGTGCCAGCAGCTTGCTAGCGGGGGGGCAGGAGACCCAGTACTTC. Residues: CASSLLAGGQETQYF.